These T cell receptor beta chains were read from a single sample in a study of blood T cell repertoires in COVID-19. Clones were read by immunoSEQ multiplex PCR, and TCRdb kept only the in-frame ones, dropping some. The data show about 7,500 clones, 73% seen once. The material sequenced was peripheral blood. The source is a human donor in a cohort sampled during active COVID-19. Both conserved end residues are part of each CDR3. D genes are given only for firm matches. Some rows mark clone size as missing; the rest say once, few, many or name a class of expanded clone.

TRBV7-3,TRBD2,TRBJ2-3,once,TGTGCCAGCAGCTACGGACTAGCAGACACAGATACGCAGTATTTT,CASSYGLADTDTQYF
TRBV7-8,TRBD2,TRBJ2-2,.,TGTGCCAGCAGCTGGGGACTAGCGCCGAACACCGGGGAGCTGTTTTTT,CASSWGLAPNTGELFF
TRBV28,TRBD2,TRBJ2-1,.,TGTGCCAGCAGTTCCCCGACTAGCGGGAAAGCGGGTGAGCAGTTCTTC,CASSSPTSGKAGEQFF
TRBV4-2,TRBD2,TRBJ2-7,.,TGTGCCAGCAGCCAAGGGGGAGCGGGATTCGACGAGCAGTACTTC,CASSQGGAGFDEQYF
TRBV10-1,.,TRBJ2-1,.,TGCGCCAGCAGTGAGTCTGGTAGCGGCGATGAGCAGTTCTTC,CASSESGSGDEQFF
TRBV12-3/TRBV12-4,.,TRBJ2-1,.,TGTGCCAGCAATAGCGCTATGTACAATGAGCAGTTCTTC,CASNSAMYNEQFF
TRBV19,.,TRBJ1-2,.,TGTGCCAGTAGTATCGGACAGTCCTATGGCTACACCTTC,CASSIGQSYGYTF
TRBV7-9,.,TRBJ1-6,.,TGTGCCAGCAGCTTAGCGACAGTTGGGGGGAATTCACCCCTCCACTTT,CASSLATVGGNSPLHF
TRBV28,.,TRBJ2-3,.,TGTGCCAGCACCCCCGGCAGCGGTACAACAGATACGCAGTATTTT,CASTPGSGTTDTQYF
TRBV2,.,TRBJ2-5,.,TGTGCCAGCAGGACATACCAAGAGACCCAGTACTTC,CASRTYQETQYF
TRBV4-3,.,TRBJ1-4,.,TGCGCCAGCAGCCAAGACCAGAATGAAAAACTGTTTTTT,CASSQDQNEKLFF
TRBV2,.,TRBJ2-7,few,TGTGCCAGCAGGGGCCTCGGGGAGTACGAGCAGTACTTC,CASRGLGEYEQYF
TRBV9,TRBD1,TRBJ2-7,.,TGTGCCAGCAGCGTCTACCAGGGGGCCTTAACCTACGAGCAGTACTTC,CASSVYQGALTYEQYF
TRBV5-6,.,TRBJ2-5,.,TGTGCCAGCAGCTCACAATTTGACTCCTGGGAGACCCAGTACTTC,CASSSQFDSWETQYF
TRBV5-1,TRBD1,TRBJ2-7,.,TGCGCCAGCAGCCTCCTAAGTCCACAGGGGGCGAGCTACGAGCAGTACTTC,CASSLLSPQGASYEQYF
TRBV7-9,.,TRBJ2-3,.,TGTGCCAGCAGCTTAATTGGTTTGTCTAGCCTCACAGATACGCAGTATTTT,CASSLIGLSSLTDTQYF
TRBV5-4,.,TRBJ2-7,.,TGTGCCAGCAGCTCCTACGGCGGGACGGGCGAGCAGTACTTC,CASSSYGGTGEQYF
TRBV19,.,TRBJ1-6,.,TGTGCCAGTAGTATTGGATCAGGGACACCCCTCCACTTT,CASSIGSGTPLHF
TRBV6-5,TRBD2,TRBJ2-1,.,TGTGCCAGCACCCGACTAGCGGAGAACAATGAGCAGTTCTTC,CASTRLAENNEQFF
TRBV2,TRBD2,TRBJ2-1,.,TGTGCCAGCAGTGAAGCGGTAGCGGGAGCGGGGAATGAGCAGTTCTTC,CASSEAVAGAGNEQFF
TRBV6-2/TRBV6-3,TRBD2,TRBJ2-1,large,TGTGCCAGCAGTTACCGGACTAGCGGGCGGGGGCCCTACAATGAGCAGTTCTTC,CASSYRTSGRGPYNEQFF
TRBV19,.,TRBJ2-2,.,TGTGCCTCACGCCAGGACCTCGGGGCCGGGGAGCTGTTTTTT,CASRQDLGAGELFF
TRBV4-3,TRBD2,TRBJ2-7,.,TGCGCCAGCAGCCTGTGGCTAGCGGGCTCCTACGAGCAGTACTTC,CASSLWLAGSYEQYF
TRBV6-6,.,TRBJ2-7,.,TGTGCCAGCAGTTTTGCGGGTGGATCGGCCGAGCAGTACTTC,CASSFAGGSAEQYF
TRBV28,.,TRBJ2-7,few,TGTGCCACCCAGGGTCCGAGCTCCTACGAGCAGTACTTC,CATQGPSSYEQYF
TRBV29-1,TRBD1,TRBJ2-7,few,TGCAGCGCTACTGGGACAGGCTCCTACGAGCAGTACTTC,CSATGTGSYEQYF
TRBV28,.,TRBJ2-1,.,TGTGCCAGCATTCGCGGGAAGAATGAGCAGTTCTTC,CASIRGKNEQFF
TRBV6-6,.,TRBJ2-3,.,TGTGCCAGCAGTATTAGTACAGATACGCAGTATTTT,CASSISTDTQYF
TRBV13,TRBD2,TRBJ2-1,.,TGTGCCAGCAGCTTAGAACTAGCGGGAGGCAATGAGCAGTTCTTC,CASSLELAGGNEQFF
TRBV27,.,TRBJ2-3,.,TGTGCCAGCAACCCCGGGTCCTCAGTTGATACGCAGTATTTT,CASNPGSSVDTQYF
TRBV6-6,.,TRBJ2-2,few,TGTGCCAGCACCCCAACGAACACCGGGGAGCTGTTTTTT,CASTPTNTGELFF
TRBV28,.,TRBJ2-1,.,TGTGCCAGCCGGAGGTCCCGCGATATATACAATGAGCAGTTCTTC,CASRRSRDIYNEQFF
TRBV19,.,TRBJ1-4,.,TGTGCCAGTAGTATAAAAGATAGCGGGCAGCCGATTAATGAAAAACTGTTTTTT,CASSIKDSGQPINEKLFF
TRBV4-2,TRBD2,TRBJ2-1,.,TGTGCCAGCAGCCGAACTAGCGGGGGTATAGCCTACAATGAGCAGTTCTTC,CASSRTSGGIAYNEQFF
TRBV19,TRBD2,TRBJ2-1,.,TGTGCCACCTCAGCGGGAGACGTTGGTGAGCAGTTCTTC,CATSAGDVGEQFF
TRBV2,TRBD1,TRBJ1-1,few,TGTGCCAGCAGGTCCCGGGACAGGTACACTGAAGCTTTCTTT,CASRSRDRYTEAFF
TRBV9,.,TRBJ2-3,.,TGTGCCAGCAGCGTAGTACGGGAGTGGGGCACAGATACGCAGTATTTT,CASSVVREWGTDTQYF
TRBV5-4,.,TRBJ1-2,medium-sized,TGTGCCAGCAGCTTCCGGGACAACGCCCAGGAGAGCTACACCTTC,CASSFRDNAQESYTF
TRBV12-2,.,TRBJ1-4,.,TGTGCAAGTCGTTCTAGGGGGCAGGCTAATGAAAAACTGTTTTTT,CASRSRGQANEKLFF
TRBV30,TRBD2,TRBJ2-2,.,TGTGCCTGGAGTAGAGGGCTAGCGGAGGGGGAGCTGTTTTTT,CAWSRGLAEGELFF
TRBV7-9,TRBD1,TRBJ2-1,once,TGTGCCAGCAGACCGACAGGGGGAGCCTACAATGAGCAGTTCTTC,CASRPTGGAYNEQFF